This T cell receptor (beta chain) is from a study of blood T cell repertoires in COVID-19. Study information: Researchers got acute and convalescent COVID-19 samples from the United States, Italy and Spain. Sources were T cells, B-cell-depleted T cells, or PBMCs; the material itself was cDNA or gDNA.

Original methodology: Scientists estimated how many nucleated cells there were by amplifying reference gene primers. The method was immunoSEQ multiplex PCR; TCRdb's version includes in-frame clones alone and lacks a portion of them. The DNA was the basis for D and trimming; V, J and clone size are from that table. The data contain over 300,000 clones, 90% of them singletons. The V and J ends lost 5 bases and 2 bases, in that order; junction bases with no gene match: 8. Germline CDR1 reads MGHDK; CDR2 reads SYGVNS. The CDR3 has 16 amino acids. Sequenced material: peripheral blood. The sequence was collected from a man between 18 and 35 years old with active or convalescent COVID-19. The rearrangement joins TRBV25-1 to TRBJ2-5; 10 nucleotides agree with TRBD2. CDR3 bases: TGTGCCAGCAGTTGGAGGACTAGCGGTTCTCAAGAGACCCAGTACTTC. It is translated as CASSWRTSGSQETQYF. Looking up the rest from reference TRBV25-1 and TRBJ2-5 gives the full variable domain: EADIYQTPRYLVIGTGKKITLECSQTMGHDKMYWYQQDPGMELHLIHYSYGVNSTEKGDLSSESTVSRIRTEHFPLTLESARPSHTSQYLCASSWRTSGSQETQYFGPGTRLLVL.